This TCR beta chain was recovered during a study of blood T cell repertoires in COVID-19. Study-level information: Sources were T cells, B-cell-depleted T cells, or PBMCs; the material itself was cDNA or gDNA.

J gave up 11 bases and V 0 bases, and 8 bases lay outside the gene matches. The CDR3 loop spans 14 amino acids. Per germline, CDR1 SQVTM and CDR2 ANQGSEA. This clone showed up just once. Profiled with immunoSEQ multiplex PCR; TCRdb holds only in-frame clones, not every one. The table includes 170,000 or so clones, over 75% detected once. This sequence originates from a woman aged 70 to 79 with acute or convalescent COVID-19. The sample comprised peripheral blood. The chain links TRBV29-1 to TRBJ1-1; 11 bases align to TRBD1. The CDR3 sequence: CSVEEGQGVMGAFF. As DNA, the CDR3 is TGCAGCGTTGAAGAGGGACAGGGGGTGATGGGGGCTTTCTTT.